A single sample gave rise to the 9 T cell receptor beta chains below, sequenced in a study of CD8+CD57+ T cells in acquired aplastic anemia. TCR beta VDJ and CDR3 profiling used genomic DNA as template. TCRdb processed the reads anew with MiXCR; each CDR3 protein has one entry. The table has nearly 60,000 distinct CDR3 sequences, around 57% seen once; the top ten hold 16%. Individuals selected for sequencing had exhibited CD8+CD57+ cell expansion on flow cytometry. The source material was sorted CD4+, CD8+, or CD8+CD57+ T cells (not recorded which) from PBMCs. The origin of the receptors is a human donor with aplastic anemia.

The J gene is TRBJ1-2, the V gene TRBV2; a weak D match, TRBD1 (5 bases). The germline CDR1 and CDR2 sequences are SNHLY and FYNNEI. V gave up 6 bases and J gave up 7 bases, with 21 bases separating them. This CDR3 is built from 15 residues. CDR3: CASRLQGLGLSGYTF. As DNA, the CDR3 is TGTGCCAGCAGGTTGCAGGGTTTAGGCCTCTCTGGCTACACCTTC. The variable domain in full, completed from reference TRBV2 and TRBJ1-2, reads EPEVTQTPSHQVTQMGQEVILRCVPISNHLYFYWYRQILGQKVEFLVSFYNNEISEKSEIFDDQFSVERPDGSNFTLKIRSTKLEDSAMYFCASRLQGLGLSGYTFGSGTRLTVV.

This clonotype was counted a single time. The chain carries TRBV2 and TRBJ2-2; the match to TRBD2 covers 8 bases. CDR3 size: 15 residues. Germline V gene lookup returns CDR1 SNHLY and CDR2 FYNNEI. With V trimmed by 10 bases and J by 0 bases, 7 bases remained unmatched. The chain's CDR3 is CAIRAGATNTGELFF. CDR3 nucleotide sequence: TGTGCCATCAGAGCGGGGGCGACGAACACCGGGGAGCTGTTTTTT.

By share of the sample, this clonotype is medium-sized. CDR3 DNA: TGTGCCATCGGCCCGGGTGCGAACGAGCAGTACTTC. Translating it yields CAIGPGANEQYF. The chain combines TRBV10-3 with TRBJ2-7; no firm D call. Trimming removed 8 bases at V and 5 bases at J, with 13 bases between. Germline CDR1 ENHRY, CDR2 SYGVKD. The CDR3 has 12 amino acids.

The rearrangement links TRBV2 to TRBJ1-1, with 7 positions matching TRBD1. The V and J ends lost 5 bases and 7 bases, in that order; junction bases with no gene match: 13. Looked up from germline, CDR1 is SNHLY and CDR2 is FYNNEI. The CDR3 is 15 amino acids. The CDR3 here is CASSLLMTGSGEAFF. The DNA for the CDR3 is TGTGCCAGCAGTCTCCTGATGACAGGGAGCGGTGAAGCTTTCTTT. Full variable domain (rest looked up from reference TRBV2 and TRBJ1-1): EPEVTQTPSHQVTQMGQEVILRCVPISNHLYFYWYRQILGQKVEFLVSFYNNEISEKSEIFDDQFSVERPDGSNFTLKIRSTKLEDSAMYFCASSLLMTGSGEAFFGQGTRLTVV.

The V gene is TRBV7-6, the J gene TRBJ2-1, with 10 bases lining up with TRBD2. The CDR3 loop spans 14 amino acids. Germline V lookup: CDR1 SGHVS, CDR2 FNYEAQ. V lost 8 bases and J lost 8; bases outside the gene matches: 9. CDR3 loop: CASALAGSRDEQFF. As DNA, the CDR3 is TGTGCCAGCGCACTAGCGGGATCCCGAGATGAGCAGTTCTTC.

The chain uses TRBV19 and TRBJ1-2; 10 nucleotides align to TRBD1. The CDR3 contains 14 residues. CDR1 is LNHDA and CDR2 is SQIVND in the germline V gene (reference sequence). The ends lost 9 bases at V and 6 bases at J; junction bases unmatched: 10. CDR3 in DNA: TGTGCCAGCAGCAGCGGGACAGGGGAGAATGGCTACACCTTC. As protein: CASSSGTGENGYTF.

The rearrangement uses TRBV20-1 and TRBJ2-7; D gene uncertain. V lost 6 bases and J 2 bases, leaving 8 bases between the germline ends. CDR1 and CDR2 (germline): DFQATT, SNEGSKA (reference sequence). The CDR3 totals 11 residues. CDR3 in DNA: TGCAGTGCCACACCCGCCTACGAGCAGTACTTC. Protein product: CSATPAYEQYF.

The CDR3 spells CSARDVRTTYEQYF. In nucleotides, the CDR3 is TGCAGTGCTAGAGATGTGAGGACCACCTACGAGCAGTACTTC. The chain employs TRBV20-1 and TRBJ2-7; D gene ambiguous. Germline V gene lookup returns CDR1 DFQATT and CDR2 SNEGSKA (reference sequence). This CDR3 region has 14 residues. V lost 0 bases to trimming and J lost 2 bases, with 11 bases between them.

The chain employs TRBV15 and TRBJ2-1; TRBD2 might be the D (6 bases). Trimming cost V 5 bases and J 7 bases, with 9 bases left between them. The V gene's germline CDR1 is LNHNV and CDR2 YYDKDF (reference sequence). The CDR3 extends over 12 amino acids. CDR3 nucleotides: TGTGCCACCAGCGGGACTGCGAATGAGCAGTTCTTC. Translating it yields CATSGTANEQFF.